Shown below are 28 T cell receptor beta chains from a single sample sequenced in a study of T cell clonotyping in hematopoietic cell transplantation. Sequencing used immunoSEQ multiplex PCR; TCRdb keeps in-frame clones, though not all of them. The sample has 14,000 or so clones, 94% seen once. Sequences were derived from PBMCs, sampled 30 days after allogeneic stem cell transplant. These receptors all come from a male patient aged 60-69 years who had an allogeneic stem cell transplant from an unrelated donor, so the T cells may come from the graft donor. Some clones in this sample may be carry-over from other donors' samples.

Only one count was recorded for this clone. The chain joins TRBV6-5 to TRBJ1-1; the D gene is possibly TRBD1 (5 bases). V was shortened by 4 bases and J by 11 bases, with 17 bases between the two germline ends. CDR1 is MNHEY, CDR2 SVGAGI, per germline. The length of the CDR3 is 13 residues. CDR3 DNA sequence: TGTGCCAGCAGTTGGGCAGGGCAATACCCCGCTTTCTTT. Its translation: CASSWAGQYPAFF.

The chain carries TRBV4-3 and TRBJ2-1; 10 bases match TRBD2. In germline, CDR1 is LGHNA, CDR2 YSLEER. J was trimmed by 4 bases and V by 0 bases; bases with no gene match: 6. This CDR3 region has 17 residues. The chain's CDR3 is CASSQDYASGGYNEQFF. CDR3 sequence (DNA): TGCGCCAGCAGCCAAGATTATGCTAGCGGGGGATACAATGAGCAGTTCTTC.

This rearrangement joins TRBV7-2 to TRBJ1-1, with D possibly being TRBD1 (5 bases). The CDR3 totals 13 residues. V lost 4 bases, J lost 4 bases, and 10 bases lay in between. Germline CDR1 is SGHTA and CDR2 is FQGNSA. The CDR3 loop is CASSWQGSTEAFF. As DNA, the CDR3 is TGTGCCAGCAGCTGGCAGGGTTCCACTGAAGCTTTCTTT.

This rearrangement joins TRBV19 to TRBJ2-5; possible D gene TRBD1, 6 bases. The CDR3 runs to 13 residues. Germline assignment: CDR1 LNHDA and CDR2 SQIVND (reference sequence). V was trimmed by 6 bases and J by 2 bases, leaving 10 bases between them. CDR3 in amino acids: CASSQGWQETQYF. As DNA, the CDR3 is TGTGCCAGTAGCCAGGGGTGGCAAGAGACCCAGTACTTC.

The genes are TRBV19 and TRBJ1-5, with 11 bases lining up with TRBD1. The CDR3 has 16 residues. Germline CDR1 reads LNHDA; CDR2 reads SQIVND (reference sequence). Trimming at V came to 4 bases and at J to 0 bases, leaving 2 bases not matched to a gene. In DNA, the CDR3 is TGTGCCAGTAGTAAGGGACAGGGGGGTAGCAATCAGCCCCAGCATTTT. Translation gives CASSKGQGGSNQPQHF.

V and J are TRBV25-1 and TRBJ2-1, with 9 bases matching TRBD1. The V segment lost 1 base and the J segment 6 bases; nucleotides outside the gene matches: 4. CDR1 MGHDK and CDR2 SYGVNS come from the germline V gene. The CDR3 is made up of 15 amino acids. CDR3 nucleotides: TGTGCCAGCAGTGAATTACAGGGGGCTATCAATGAGCAGTTCTTC. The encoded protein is CASSELQGAINEQFF.

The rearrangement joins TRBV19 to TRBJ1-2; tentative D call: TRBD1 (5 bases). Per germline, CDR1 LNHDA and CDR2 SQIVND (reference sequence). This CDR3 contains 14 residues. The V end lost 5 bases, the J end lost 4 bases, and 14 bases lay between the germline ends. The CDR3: CASSRGKVSYGYTF. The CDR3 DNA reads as TGTGCCAGTAGTCGGGGCAAGGTGAGCTATGGCTACACCTTC.

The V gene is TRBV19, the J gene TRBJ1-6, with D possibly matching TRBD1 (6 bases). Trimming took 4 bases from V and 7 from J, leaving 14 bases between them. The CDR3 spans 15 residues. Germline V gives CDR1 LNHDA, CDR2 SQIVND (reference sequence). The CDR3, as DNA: TGTGCCAGTAGTAGACAGGTTGGCGCAAATTCACCCCTCCACTTT. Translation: CASSRQVGANSPLHF. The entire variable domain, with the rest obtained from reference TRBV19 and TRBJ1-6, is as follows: DGGITQSPKYLFRKEGQNVTLSCEQNLNHDAMYWYRQDPGQGLRLIYYSQIVNDFQKGDIAEGYSVSREKKESFPLTVTSAQKNPTAFYLCASSRQVGANSPLHFGNGTRLTVT.

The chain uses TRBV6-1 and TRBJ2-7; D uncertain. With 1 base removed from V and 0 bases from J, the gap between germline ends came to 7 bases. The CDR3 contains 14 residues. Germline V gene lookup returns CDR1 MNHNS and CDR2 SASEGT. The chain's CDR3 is CASSEGIGSYEQYF. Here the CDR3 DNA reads TGTGCCAGCAGTGAAGGGATTGGCTCCTACGAGCAGTACTTC.

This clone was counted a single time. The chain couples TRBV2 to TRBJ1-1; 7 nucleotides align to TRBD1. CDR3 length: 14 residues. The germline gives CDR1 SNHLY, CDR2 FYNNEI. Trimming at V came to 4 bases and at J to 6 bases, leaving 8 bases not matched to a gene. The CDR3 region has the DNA TGTGCCAGCAGTGGACCCACAGGGGTGGCTGAAGCTTTCTTT. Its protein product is CASSGPTGVAEAFF.

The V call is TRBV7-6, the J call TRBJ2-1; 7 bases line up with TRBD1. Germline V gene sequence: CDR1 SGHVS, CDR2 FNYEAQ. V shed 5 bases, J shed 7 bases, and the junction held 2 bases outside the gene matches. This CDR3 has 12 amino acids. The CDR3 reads CASSAQGNEQFF. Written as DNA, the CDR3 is TGTGCCAGCAGCGCACAGGGGAATGAGCAGTTCTTC.

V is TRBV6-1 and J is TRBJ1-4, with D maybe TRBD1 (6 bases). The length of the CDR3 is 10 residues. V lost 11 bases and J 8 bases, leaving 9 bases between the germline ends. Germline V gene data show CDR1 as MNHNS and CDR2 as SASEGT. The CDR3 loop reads CAGGREKLFF. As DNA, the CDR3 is TGTGCCGGGGGGCGCGAAAAACTGTTTTTT.

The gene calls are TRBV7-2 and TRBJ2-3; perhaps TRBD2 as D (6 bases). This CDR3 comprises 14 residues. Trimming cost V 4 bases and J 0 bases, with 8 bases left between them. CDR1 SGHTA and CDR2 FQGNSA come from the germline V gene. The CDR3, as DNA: TGTGCCAGCAGCTCCGGGACTAGCACAGATACGCAGTATTTT. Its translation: CASSSGTSTDTQYF.

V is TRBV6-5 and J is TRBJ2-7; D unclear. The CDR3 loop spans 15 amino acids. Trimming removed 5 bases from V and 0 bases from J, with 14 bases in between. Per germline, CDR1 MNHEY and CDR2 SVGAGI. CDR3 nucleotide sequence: TGTGCCAGCAGTGCCCATGGCAGGAGCTCCTACGAGCAGTACTTC. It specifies CASSAHGRSSYEQYF.

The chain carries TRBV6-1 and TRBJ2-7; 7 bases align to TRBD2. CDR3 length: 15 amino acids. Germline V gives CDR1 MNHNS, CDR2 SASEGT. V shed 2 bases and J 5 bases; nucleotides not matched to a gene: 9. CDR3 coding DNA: TGTGCCAGCAGTGAACCCGGGGAGGGGTTCAACGAGCAGTACTTC. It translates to CASSEPGEGFNEQYF.

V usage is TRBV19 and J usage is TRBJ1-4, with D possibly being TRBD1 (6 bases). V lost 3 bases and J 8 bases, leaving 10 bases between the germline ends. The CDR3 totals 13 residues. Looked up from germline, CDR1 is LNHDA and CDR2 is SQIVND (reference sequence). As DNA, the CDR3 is TGTGCCAGTAGTATGGGGGCGCGAGAAAAACTGTTTTTT. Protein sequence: CASSMGAREKLFF.

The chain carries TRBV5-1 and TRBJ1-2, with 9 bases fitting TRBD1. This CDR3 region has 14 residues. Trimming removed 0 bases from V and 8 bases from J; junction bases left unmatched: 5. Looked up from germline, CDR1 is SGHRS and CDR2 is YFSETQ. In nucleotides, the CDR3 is TGCGCCAGCAGCTTGGCCTGGACAGGGGAAGGCTACACCTTC. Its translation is CASSLAWTGEGYTF.

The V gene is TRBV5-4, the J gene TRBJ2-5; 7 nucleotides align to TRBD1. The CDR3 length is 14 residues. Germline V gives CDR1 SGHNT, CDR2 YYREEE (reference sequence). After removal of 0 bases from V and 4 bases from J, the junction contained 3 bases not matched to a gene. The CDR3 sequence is CASSLEGARETQYF. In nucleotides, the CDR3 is TGTGCCAGCAGCTTGGAGGGGGCTAGAGAGACCCAGTACTTC. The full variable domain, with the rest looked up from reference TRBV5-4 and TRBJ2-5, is ETGVTQSPTHLIKTRGQQVTLRCSSQSGHNTVSWYQQALGQGPQFIFQYYREEENGRGNFPPRFSGLQFPNYSSELNVNALELDDSALYLCASSLEGARETQYFGPGTRLLVL.

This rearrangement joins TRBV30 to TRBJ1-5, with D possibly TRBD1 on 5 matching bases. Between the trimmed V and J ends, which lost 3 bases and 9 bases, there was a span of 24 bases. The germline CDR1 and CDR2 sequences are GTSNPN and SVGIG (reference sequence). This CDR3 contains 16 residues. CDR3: CAWSALGTLGGTPQHF. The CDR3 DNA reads TGTGCCTGGAGCGCCCTGGGAACTTTGGGGGGGACGCCCCAGCATTTT.

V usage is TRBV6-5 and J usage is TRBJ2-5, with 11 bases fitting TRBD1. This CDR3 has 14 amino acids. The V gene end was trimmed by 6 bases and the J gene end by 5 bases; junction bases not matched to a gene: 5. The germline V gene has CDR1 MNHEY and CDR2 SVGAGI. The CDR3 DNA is TGTGCCAGCAGCGGGACAGGGGGAAGGGAGACCCAGTACTTC. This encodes CASSGTGGRETQYF.

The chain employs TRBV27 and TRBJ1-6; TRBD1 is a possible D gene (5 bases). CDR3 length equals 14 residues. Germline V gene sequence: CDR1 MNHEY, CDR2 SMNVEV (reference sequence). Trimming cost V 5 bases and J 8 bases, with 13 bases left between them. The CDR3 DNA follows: TGTGCCAGCAGTCTGACAGTTCGTGATTCACCCCTCCACTTT. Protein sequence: CASSLTVRDSPLHF.

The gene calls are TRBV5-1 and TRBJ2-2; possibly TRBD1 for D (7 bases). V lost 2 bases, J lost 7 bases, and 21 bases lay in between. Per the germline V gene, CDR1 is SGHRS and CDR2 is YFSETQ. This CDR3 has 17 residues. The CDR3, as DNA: TGCGCCAGCAGCTTTAGAGGTACAGGGGACTTTGGCGGGGAGCTGTTTTTT. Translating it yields CASSFRGTGDFGGELFF.

The CDR3 spells CAFSLDGSYGYTF. For the CDR3, the DNA is TGTGCCTTCTCGTTGGACGGGAGCTATGGCTACACCTTC. This chain links TRBV6-6 with TRBJ1-2; D ambiguous. CDR3 length: 13 residues. The V gene's germline CDR1 is MNHNY and CDR2 SVGAGI (reference sequence). Trimming shortened V by 11 bases and J by 4 bases, and 17 bases separated the two germline ends.

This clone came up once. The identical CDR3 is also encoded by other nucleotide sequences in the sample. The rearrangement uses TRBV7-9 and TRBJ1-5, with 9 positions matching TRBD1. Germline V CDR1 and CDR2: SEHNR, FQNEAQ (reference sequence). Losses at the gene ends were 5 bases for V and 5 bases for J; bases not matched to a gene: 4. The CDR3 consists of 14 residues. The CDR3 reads CASSPDRGDQPQHF. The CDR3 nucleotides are TGTGCCAGCAGCCCCGACAGGGGGGATCAGCCCCAGCATTTT.

CDR3 sequence reads: CASSSRTGGLYGYTF. CDR3 nucleotides: TGTGCCAGCAGCTCCAGGACAGGGGGGCTTTATGGCTACACCTTC. The genes are TRBV5-4 and TRBJ1-2; 10 bases align to TRBD1. V was pared by 3 bases and J by 5 bases, with 7 bases of the junction left unmatched. The CDR3 spans 15 residues. Germline CDR1 SGHNT, CDR2 YYREEE (reference sequence). The full variable domain, completed using reference TRBV5-4 and TRBJ1-2, is ETGVTQSPTHLIKTRGQQVTLRCSSQSGHNTVSWYQQALGQGPQFIFQYYREEENGRGNFPPRFSGLQFPNYSSELNVNALELDDSALYLCASSSRTGGLYGYTFGSGTRLTVV.

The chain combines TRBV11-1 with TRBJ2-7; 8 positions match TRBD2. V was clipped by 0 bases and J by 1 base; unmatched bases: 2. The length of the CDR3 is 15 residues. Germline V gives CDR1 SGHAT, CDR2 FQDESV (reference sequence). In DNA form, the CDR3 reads TGTGCCAGCAGCTTAGCCGGGGGGGGTTCCTACGAGCAGTACTTC. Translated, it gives CASSLAGGGSYEQYF.

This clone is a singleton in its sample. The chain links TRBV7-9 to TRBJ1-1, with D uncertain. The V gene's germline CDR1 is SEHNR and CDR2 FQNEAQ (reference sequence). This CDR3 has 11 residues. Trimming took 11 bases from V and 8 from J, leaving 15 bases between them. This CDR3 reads CAATRLDEAFF. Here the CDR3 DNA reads TGTGCCGCCACTCGGCTTGACGAAGCTTTCTTT.

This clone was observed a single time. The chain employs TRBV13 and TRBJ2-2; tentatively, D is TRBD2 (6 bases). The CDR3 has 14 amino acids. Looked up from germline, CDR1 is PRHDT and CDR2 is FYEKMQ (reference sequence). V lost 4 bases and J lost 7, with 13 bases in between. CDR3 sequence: CASSSGGPGGELFF. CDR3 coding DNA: TGTGCCAGCAGCTCCGGAGGGCCGGGCGGGGAGCTGTTTTTT.